Only a few counts were recorded for the clone carrying this T cell receptor beta chain. Its antigen is still unknown. TCRdb itself ran the 5' RACE reads through MiXCR, one entry per CDR3 protein. This table has more than 250,000 distinct CDR3 sequences, approximately 18% appearing once. This specimen belongs to a study of T-cell memory formation after mild COVID-19. General study results and limits: Pre-infection memory harbored some responding clones, suggesting cross-reactive memory joined. Clones which contracted sat mainly in CM and EM if CD4+, and in EMRA if CD8+.

Per the germline V gene, CDR1 is MNHNY and CDR2 is SVGAGI (reference sequence). Trimming took off 6 bases at V and 5 bases at J, with 14 bases between the two ends. There are 15 residues in the CDR3. The sequence came from a man aged 18 to 29 who had mild COVID-19 (a few samples of this study predate the infection). Cell type and time point are not known. The material sequenced was PBMCs or a T cell subset sorted from them (not recorded which). V is TRBV6-6 and J is TRBJ1-6, with D unresolved. The CDR3 spells CASSPTGSDNSPLHF. The DNA of the CDR3 is TGTGCCAGCAGCCCTACGGGAAGCGATAATTCACCCCTCCACTTT.